Listed here are 5 T cell receptor beta chains from one sample, sequenced in a study of blood T cell repertoires in COVID-19. TCRdb's table, derived via immunoSEQ multiplex PCR, lists solely in-frame clones and lacks some. The sample has 300,000 to 500,000 clones; 70% to 90% are singletons. The sequencing input was PBMCs or T cells enriched from blood (not recorded which). These receptors originate from a woman in her twenties or thirties with acute COVID-19.

V is TRBV5-1 and J is TRBJ2-2; D possibly corresponds to TRBD1 (6 bases). Germline CDR1 is SGHRS and CDR2 is YFSETQ. Trimming pared 4 bases from V and 4 bases from J, leaving 14 bases between. The CDR3 length is 15 residues. CDR3 coding DNA: TGCGCCAGCAGCGGGGGACACCTGGGCACCGGGGAGCTGTTTTTT. Residues: CASSGGHLGTGELFF.

The genes are TRBV5-1 and TRBJ1-1, with 7 bases that match TRBD1. Germline V CDR1 and CDR2: SGHRS, YFSETQ. With 0 bases clipped from V and 3 bases from J, the junction kept 2 bases outside the gene matches. The CDR3 loop spans 14 amino acids. CDR3 amino acids: CASSLGDRYTEAFF. DNA for the CDR3: TGCGCCAGCAGCTTGGGGGACAGATACACTGAAGCTTTCTTT.

The chain employs TRBV19 and TRBJ2-2; possible D gene TRBD2, 7 bases. Germline loops: CDR1 LNHDA, CDR2 SQIVND (reference sequence). The CDR3 is 18 residues long. Trimming took off 3 bases at V and 0 bases at J, with 17 bases between the two ends. CDR3 bases: TGTGCCAGTAGTATGGGCGGCCCGGGGGGCGCGAACACCGGGGAGCTGTTTTTT. This translates into CASSMGGPGGANTGELFF.

This clone came up once. The V and J genes are TRBV10-3 and TRBJ1-2, with 7 positions matching TRBD1. The CDR3 sequence is 14 residues long. Germline V gene sequence: CDR1 ENHRY, CDR2 SYGVKD. J lost 4 bases, V lost 10 bases, and 12 bases had no gene match. The CDR3 DNA follows: TGTGCCAGTTCCGGGACAGCGGGCCCCTATGGCTACACCTTC. Translation: CASSGTAGPYGYTF.

This clone was seen more than once but under ten times. The CDR3 sequence: CASSDGGRGLAFF. The CDR3 DNA reads as TGTGCCAGCAGTGACGGGGGCAGGGGGCTTGCTTTCTTT. The V and J genes are TRBV6-4 and TRBJ1-1, with TRBD1 matching over 8 bases. V gave up 2 bases and J gave up 11 bases; unmatched junction bases: 7. The CDR3 covers 13 residues. CDR1 is MRHNA, CDR2 SNTAGT, per germline.